Below, 32 T cell receptor beta chains from the same sample are listed, as sequenced in a study of CD8 T cells in ankylosing spondylitis. Study-level findings and limits: Ankylosing spondylitis blood appeared to carry a characteristic TCR beta motif of fewer than 10 highly homologous variants.

TCRdb independently ran MiXCR on the 5' RACE reads; one entry per CDR3 protein. The sample records about 450,000 distinct CDR3 sequences, roughly 26% being singletons. The antigens for these receptors are not known. The sequenced material came from blood, either unsorted or a sorted T cell fraction (not recorded which). The origin of the receptors is a male donor with ankylosing spondylitis.

This chain links TRBV16 with TRBJ1-4, with unresolved D. Trimming shortened V by 0 bases and J by 8 bases, and 13 bases separated the two germline ends. The CDR3 loop spans 15 amino acids. Germline loops: CDR1 KGHSY, CDR2 FQNENV. The CDR3 region is CASSQSPGDREKLFF. The CDR3 DNA sequence: TGTGCCAGCAGCCAATCCCCCGGCGACCGGGAAAAACTGTTTTTT.

This clonotype appeared a few times. A single base separates this from a much larger clone, so it may be a read error. The V and J genes are TRBV5-1 and TRBJ1-1; D unclear. V lost 0 bases and J lost 3, with 6 bases in between. This CDR3 region has 13 residues. Germline CDR1 is SGHRS and CDR2 is YFSETQ. CDR3 sequence: CASSLDADTEAFF. For the CDR3, the DNA is TGCGCCAGCAGCTTGGATGCGGACACTGAAGCTTTCTTT.

The rearrangement joins TRBV27 to TRBJ2-5; a weak D match, TRBD2 (6 bases). V lost 2 bases, J lost 5 bases, and 12 bases lay in between. This CDR3 has 14 residues. CDR1 and CDR2 from the germline V gene are MNHEY and SMNVEV (reference sequence). CDR3 sequence: CASSLNRAGETQYF. CDR3 in DNA: TGTGCCAGCAGTTTAAACCGGGCGGGGGAGACCCAGTACTTC.

This chain links TRBV20-1 with TRBJ2-5; 8 bases align to TRBD1. With V trimmed by 2 bases and J by 5 bases, 7 bases remained unmatched. CDR3 length: 14 residues. Germline V gives CDR1 DFQATT, CDR2 SNEGSKA (reference sequence). The CDR3 protein is CSARSGQGGETQYF. CDR3 in DNA: TGCAGTGCTAGATCAGGACAGGGTGGGGAGACCCAGTACTTC.

The chain recombines TRBV2 with TRBJ2-7, with 7 bases matching TRBD1. The CDR3 has 13 amino acids. Germline-derived CDR1 and CDR2 are SNHLY and FYNNEI. The trim removed 4 bases at V and 5 bases at J, leaving 5 bases unmatched. CDR3 amino acids: CASSGQGLDEQYF. For the CDR3, the DNA is TGTGCCAGCAGTGGACAGGGCCTGGACGAGCAGTACTTC.

A few counts support this clonotype. CDR3 sequence (DNA): TGCGCCAGCAGCCAGAATAAGGGCACAGGGCGGTGGGACACTGAAGCTTTCTTT. This encodes CASSQNKGTGRWDTEAFF. The rearrangement links TRBV4-1 to TRBJ1-1; D possibly corresponds to TRBD1 (6 bases). Trimming cost V 3 bases and J 3 bases, with 23 bases left between them. Germline V gives CDR1 MGHRA, CDR2 YSYEKL. The CDR3 has 18 amino acids.

This clonotype came up a few times. The chain carries TRBV2 and TRBJ2-7; D uncertain. V gave up 7 bases and J gave up 1 base, with 14 bases separating them. The CDR3 consists of 14 residues. From germline, CDR1 is SNHLY and CDR2 FYNNEI. In DNA form, the CDR3 reads TGTGCCAGCACCGAGCACCTCCGATCCTACGAGCAGTACGTC. It is translated as CASTEHLRSYEQYV.

V gene TRBV29-1 combines with J gene TRBJ2-5, with D possibly being TRBD1 (6 bases). CDR1 SQVTM and CDR2 ANQGSEA come from the germline V gene. Trimming left V 4 bases short and J 5 bases short, with 14 bases between. The CDR3 extends over 13 amino acids. The CDR3 here is CSVAPSTGETQYF. The CDR3 DNA reads as TGCAGCGTTGCCCCCTCCACAGGGGAGACCCAGTACTTC.

V is TRBV11-3 and J is TRBJ2-1; D ambiguous. The CDR3 loop spans 12 amino acids. V lost 2 bases and J lost 10, with 9 bases in between. Per germline, CDR1 SGHNT and CDR2 YENEEA. The CDR3 bases are TGTGCCAGCAGCTTAAACCCCTACGAGCAGTTCTTC. As protein: CASSLNPYEQFF.

This clonotype came up a few times. The chain joins TRBV11-2 to TRBJ2-1; 7 bases map to TRBD2. After removal of 1 base from V and 10 bases from J, the junction contained 4 bases not matched to a gene. The CDR3 length is 13 residues. CDR1 is SGHAT, CDR2 FQNNGV, per germline. CDR3 residues: CASSLGGRAEQFF. The CDR3 bases are TGTGCCAGCAGCTTAGGGGGGAGGGCCGAGCAGTTCTTC.

This clonotype was observed at least ten times. The chain carries TRBV12-3 or TRBV12-4 and TRBJ1-5; 10 bases align to TRBD1. The CDR3 spans 13 residues. V lost 6 bases to trimming and J lost 5 bases; unmatched junction nucleotides: 1. The CDR3 sequence is CASRGTGDQPQHF. DNA of the CDR3: TGTGCCAGCAGAGGGACAGGGGATCAGCCCCAGCATTTT.

The J gene is TRBJ1-5, the V gene TRBV5-1; D is undetermined. The CDR3 length is 16 residues. The V gene lost 0 bases and the J gene lost 2 bases, with 12 bases spanning the gap. In germline, CDR1 is SGHRS, CDR2 YFSETQ. CDR3 protein: CASSLGGVYGNQPQHF. The CDR3 nucleotides are TGCGCCAGCAGCTTGGGGGGAGTTTACGGCAATCAGCCCCAGCATTTT.

In its sample, this clonotype was seen many times. The chain joins TRBV12-3 or TRBV12-4 to TRBJ2-5, with D possibly TRBD2 on 6 matching bases. V lost 2 bases, J lost 3 bases, and 10 bases lay in between. The CDR3 runs 14 residues. This chain's CDR3 is CASSLLARKETQYF. DNA of the CDR3: TGTGCCAGCAGTTTACTAGCGCGAAAAGAGACCCAGTACTTC.

This clonotype was observed a few times. J is TRBJ2-1 and V is TRBV29-1, with D perhaps matching TRBD1 (5 bases). Trimming left V 7 bases short and J 4 bases short, with 11 bases between. The V gene's germline CDR1 is SQVTM and CDR2 ANQGSEA. The CDR3 is 12 amino acids. The CDR3 spells CSGAGMYNEQFF. The CDR3 coding sequence is TGCAGCGGGGCAGGGATGTACAATGAGCAGTTCTTC.

The chain couples TRBV18 to TRBJ1-1; a possible D gene is TRBD1 (6 bases). Between the trimmed V and J ends, which lost 3 bases and 2 bases, there was a span of 13 bases. The V gene's germline CDR1 is KGHSH and CDR2 LQKENI. This CDR3 spans 15 amino acids. The DNA for the CDR3 is TGTGCCAGCTCACCGTCCCCGGACAGAAACACTGAAGCTTTCTTT. Protein: CASSPSPDRNTEAFF.

This clonotype was observed a few times. The genes are TRBV3-1 and TRBJ2-7; D is undetermined. Trimming removed 5 bases from V and 0 bases from J, with 11 bases in between. This CDR3 is 14 amino acids long. Germline V CDR1 and CDR2: LGHDT, YNNKEL (reference sequence). The CDR3 DNA reads TGTGCCAGCAGCGTCCAAACTGTCTCCTACGAGCAGTACTTC. The encoded protein is CASSVQTVSYEQYF.

The chain combines TRBV4-1 with TRBJ1-2; no clear D. Deletions cut 3 bases from V and 6 bases from J, with 8 bases between. Germline V gene data show CDR1 as MGHRA and CDR2 as YSYEKL. CDR3 size: 12 residues. CDR3 residues: CASSHGWDGYTF. In DNA form, the CDR3 reads TGCGCCAGCAGCCATGGCTGGGATGGCTACACCTTC.

This clonotype was observed a few times. The chain couples TRBV20-1 to TRBJ2-1, with TRBD2 identical over 12 bases. CDR1 DFQATT and CDR2 SNEGSKA come from the germline V gene (reference sequence). The V and J ends lost 2 bases and 8 bases, in that order; junction bases with no gene match: 4. The CDR3 is made up of 14 amino acids. As DNA, the CDR3 is TGCAGTGCTAGACCTAGCGGGAGGGGCGATGAGCAGTTCTTC. It encodes CSARPSGRGDEQFF.

The rearrangement links TRBV7-9 to TRBJ1-3; no firm D call. The CDR3 covers 15 residues. The V end was cut by 5 bases, the J end by 3 bases, with 14 bases between. CDR1 is SEHNR, CDR2 FQNEAQ, per germline (reference sequence). CDR3 coding DNA: TGTGCCAGCAGCCGCGTGGCCTCCCGTGGAAACACCATATATTTT. It yields the protein CASSRVASRGNTIYF.

In this sample, this clonotype turned up a few times. This rearrangement joins TRBV15 to TRBJ2-7; weak D call: TRBD1 (5 bases). Germline-derived CDR1 and CDR2 are LNHNV and YYDKDF (reference sequence). Trimming shortened V by 0 bases and J by 4 bases, and 13 bases separated the two germline ends. This CDR3 region has 15 residues. CDR3 region: CATSRERGFTYEQYF. The CDR3 DNA follows: TGTGCCACCAGCAGAGAAAGGGGTTTTACATACGAGCAGTACTTC. The full variable domain, completed using reference TRBV15 and TRBJ2-7, is DAMVIQNPRYQVTQFGKPVTLSCSQTLNHNVMYWYQQKSSQAPKLLFHYYDKDFNNEADTPDNFQSRRPNTSFCFLDIRSPGLGDTAMYLCATSRERGFTYEQYFGPGTRLTVT.

The V gene is TRBV7-6, the J gene TRBJ2-1, with TRBD2 as a possible D gene (5 bases). V was clipped by 5 bases and J by 7 bases, with 18 bases between them. Germline loops: CDR1 SGHVS, CDR2 FNYEAQ. This CDR3 has 15 residues. The CDR3 loop reads CASSMTARWTNEQFF. CDR3 in DNA: TGTGCCAGCAGCATGACGGCTCGATGGACTAATGAGCAGTTCTTC.

The chain uses TRBV12-3 or TRBV12-4 and TRBJ2-7, with 9 positions matching TRBD1. V shed 5 bases, J shed 4 bases, and the junction held 9 bases outside the gene matches. This CDR3 is built from 15 residues. The CDR3 nucleotides read TGTGCCAGCAGTGAGGGACAGGGCGGTTTGTACGAGCAGTACGTC. Protein sequence: CASSEGQGGLYEQYV.

The V call is TRBV15, the J call TRBJ1-1, with a tentative D call TRBD1 (6 bases). CDR3 length: 14 amino acids. Germline assignment: CDR1 LNHNV and CDR2 YYDKDF (reference sequence). Trimming removed 3 bases at V and 1 base at J, with 9 bases between. CDR3 sequence (DNA): TGTGCCACCAGCAGGGAGGGGGGGAACACTGAAGCTTTCTTT. Translating it yields CATSREGGNTEAFF.

Only a few counts were recorded for this clonotype. The chain links TRBV7-9 to TRBJ2-1, with 7 bases that match TRBD2. The V segment lost 2 bases and the J segment 4 bases; nucleotides outside the gene matches: 8. CDR3 length: 16 amino acids. The V gene's germline CDR1 is SEHNR and CDR2 FQNEAQ (reference sequence). In DNA, the CDR3 is TGTGCCAGCAGCTTATCTCTCAGCGGGGCTTACAATGAGCAGTTCTTC. Protein product: CASSLSLSGAYNEQFF.

This clonotype appeared a few times. The chain has TRBV24-1 and TRBJ1-5; 10 bases agree with TRBD1. The CDR3 is made up of 16 amino acids. The V and J ends lost 4 bases and 5 bases, in that order; junction bases with no gene match: 7. CDR1 and CDR2 from the germline V gene are KGHDR and SFDVKD. CDR3 sequence: CATSDGDRGWDQPQHF. The CDR3, as DNA: TGTGCCACCAGTGACGGGGACAGGGGATGGGATCAGCCCCAGCATTTT.

This clonotype turned up a few times. The rearrangement links TRBV6-2 or TRBV6-3 to TRBJ2-1; 8 positions agree with TRBD2. Germline assignment: CDR1 MNHEY and CDR2 SVGEGT. V shed 2 bases and J 10 bases; nucleotides not matched to a gene: 13. The CDR3 spans 16 residues. The CDR3 DNA reads TGTGCCAGCAGTTACCCGGGACTAGTGGCCATCGAGGAGCAGTTCTTC. Translating gives CASSYPGLVAIEEQFF.

The chain combines TRBV5-1 with TRBJ1-1; 12 nucleotides line up with TRBD1. The CDR3 is 16 residues long. CDR1 is SGHRS and CDR2 is YFSETQ in the germline V gene. Unmatched junction bases numbered 5, after V lost 5 bases and J lost 0 bases. CDR3 coding DNA: TGCGCCAGCAGGGCGGGACAGGGGGCCATGAACACTGAAGCTTTCTTT. This translates into CASRAGQGAMNTEAFF.

The genes are TRBV6-2 or TRBV6-3 and TRBJ1-5; D unclear. The germline gives CDR1 MNHEY, CDR2 SVGEGT. The length of the CDR3 is 13 residues. V was clipped by 2 bases and J by 4 bases, with 6 bases between them. CDR3 nucleotides: TGTGCCAGCAGTTACAGGGAAAATCAGCCCCAGCATTTT. It translates to CASSYRENQPQHF.

The rearrangement joins TRBV29-1 to TRBJ1-2, with 12 bases fitting TRBD1. Germline CDR1 SQVTM, CDR2 ANQGSEA. The V gene end was trimmed by 6 bases and the J gene end by 5 bases; junction bases not matched to a gene: 10. This CDR3 comprises 15 residues. This CDR3 reads CSVSSPGQGAYGYTF. CDR3 DNA: TGCAGCGTCTCTTCCCCGGGACAGGGGGCGTATGGCTACACCTTC.

This clonotype was observed a few times. The chain recombines TRBV20-1 with TRBJ2-5; D tentatively fits TRBD1 or TRBD2 (6 bases each). The V end was cut by 2 bases, the J end by 1 base, with 14 bases between. The germline V gene encodes CDR1 DFQATT and CDR2 SNEGSKA (reference sequence). The CDR3 sequence is 15 residues long. CDR3 coding DNA: TGCAGTGCTAGAAACAGGGTGGGAGGCCAAGAGACCCAGTACTTC. Translated, it gives CSARNRVGGQETQYF.

The J gene is TRBJ2-2, the V gene TRBV5-1; D is perhaps TRBD2 (6 bases). In germline, CDR1 is SGHRS, CDR2 YFSETQ. This CDR3 comprises 16 residues. V lost 2 bases, J lost 3 bases, and 14 bases lay in between. The CDR3, as DNA: TGCGCCAGCAGCTTAAGGGTTAGGGAGGACACCGGGGAGCTGTTTTTT. Translating gives CASSLRVREDTGELFF.

The rearrangement links TRBV5-1 to TRBJ1-1, with D tentatively TRBD1 (5 bases). There are 15 residues in the CDR3. The V gene lost 2 bases and the J gene lost 1 base, with 12 bases spanning the gap. CDR1 and CDR2 from the germline V gene are SGHRS and YFSETQ. Here the CDR3 DNA reads TGCGCCAGCAGCTTTCAACAGGCGACGAACACTGAAGCTTTCTTT. Translation: CASSFQQATNTEAFF.